This is a list of T cell receptor beta chains from one sample in a study of beta chain features in type 1 diabetes. The protocol was immunoSEQ multiplex PCR, while the TCRdb copy is restricted to in-frame clones and leaves out a portion. This table has around 130,000 clones, 7.5% to 9.5% appearing once. Sequenced input: central memory CD4+ T cells from blood. These receptors originate from a man aged 25 to 45 with type 1 diabetes. Each CDR3 is given with its conserved first and last residue. The order of the fields is D gene, V gene, J gene, CDR3 protein. The D gene is left open where the match is weak.

>-|TRBV29-1|TRBJ1-3
CSGHRGNTIYF
>TRBD2|TRBV29-1|TRBJ2-2
CSGASGGPTGELFF
>TRBD1|TRBV29-1|TRBJ1-1
CSALPQGAGTEAFF
>TRBD1|TRBV28|TRBJ1-1
CASSFRGRIEVSEAFF
>TRBD2|TRBV5-1|TRBJ2-1
CASSLAGLAGASEQFF
>TRBD1|TRBV9|TRBJ1-6
CASRRWPFRQGEAPGSPLHF
>-|TRBV5-4|TRBJ2-5
CASSLTASEETQYF
>TRBD2|TRBV7-3|TRBJ2-3
CASSISGGEIDTQYF
>TRBD1|TRBV5-1|TRBJ1-1
CASSLQGDTEAFF
>TRBD1|TRBV27|TRBJ2-5
CASSPGTATQTYEETQYF
>-|TRBV5-8|TRBJ2-5
CASSLRRSETQYF
>-|TRBV28|TRBJ1-1
CASSLKGSSAFF
>-|TRBV6-5|TRBJ1-5
CASSSQGSQHF
>TRBD2|TRBV19|TRBJ2-5
CASSKASGGPFQETQYF
>-|TRBV30|TRBJ2-5
CAWSVPRRVETQYF
>-|TRBV7-3|TRBJ2-1
CASSLNAVNEQFF
>TRBD1|TRBV5-1|TRBJ1-1
CASSAGGDGTEAFF
>-|TRBV7-3|TRBJ2-3
CASSSQADDTQYF
>-|TRBV4-3|TRBJ1-6
CASSPPQGTYNSPLHF
>TRBD1|TRBV7-2|TRBJ2-7
CASSLAQQGNEQYF
>TRBD1|TRBV14|TRBJ2-7
CASSRGEDRAYEQYF
>-|TRBV7-2|TRBJ2-5
CASSHDRGTQYF
>-|TRBV12-5|TRBJ2-5
CASGDRRAGKTQYF
>TRBD1|TRBV7-8|TRBJ2-7
CASSLTGTGDYEQYF
>-|TRBV2|TRBJ1-6
CASSQRQYNSPLHF
>TRBD2|TRBV5-1|TRBJ2-2
CASSFGTSGDTGELFF
>-|TRBV7-2|TRBJ2-7
CASSLAVGAGDYEQYF
>-|TRBV9|TRBJ2-5
CASSLRGRGETQYF
>TRBD1|TRBV5-4|TRBJ1-1
CASSVGGQLNTEAFF
>-|TRBV9|TRBJ2-5
CASSRTGYQETQYF
>-|TRBV6-5|TRBJ1-6
CASSQGAGNSPLHF
>TRBD2|TRBV4-2|TRBJ2-3
CASSQEGGTSTDTQYF
>-|TRBV5-1|TRBJ2-1
CASTGGDNTYNEQFF
>-|TRBV6-6|TRBJ2-3
CASSSFSDTQYF
>TRBD1|TRBV30|TRBJ1-1
CACARGQAFF
>-|TRBV5-4|TRBJ1-1
CASSFDRNTEAFF
>TRBD1|TRBV2|TRBJ1-5
CASSGDRVGQPQHF
>TRBD2|TRBV2|TRBJ2-1
CASTSTSGDNEQFF
>-|TRBV28|TRBJ2-3
CASRTGGGTDTQYF
>-|TRBV7-2|TRBJ2-7
CASARSYEQYF
>-|TRBV28|TRBJ2-7
CASSLGPMLYEQYF
>-|TRBV7-2|TRBJ1-2
CASSATRQGRKGSTF
>-|TRBV4-2|TRBJ2-7
CASSQEDRRYEQYF
>-|TRBV25-1|TRBJ1-6
CASSGPGSSPLHF
>-|TRBV9|TRBJ1-4
CASSVGQWGNEKLFF
>-|TRBV19|TRBJ1-5
CASSMGAQPQHF
>TRBD2|TRBV27|TRBJ2-5
CASSPRGAGDISSQETQYF
>TRBD1|TRBV2|TRBJ2-5
CAARTGAETQYF
>-|TRBV28|TRBJ1-2
CASSSPDVRDRGYTF
>-|TRBV5-1|TRBJ2-1
CASSLVPPGHPGYNEQFF